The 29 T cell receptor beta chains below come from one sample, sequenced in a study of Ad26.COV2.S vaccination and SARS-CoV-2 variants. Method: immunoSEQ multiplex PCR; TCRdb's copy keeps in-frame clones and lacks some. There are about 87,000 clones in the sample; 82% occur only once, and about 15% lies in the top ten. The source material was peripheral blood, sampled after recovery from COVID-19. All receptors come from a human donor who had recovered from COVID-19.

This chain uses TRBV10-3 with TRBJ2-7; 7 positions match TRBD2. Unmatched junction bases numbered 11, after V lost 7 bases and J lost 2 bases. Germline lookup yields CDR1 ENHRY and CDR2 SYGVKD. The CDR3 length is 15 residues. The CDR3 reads CAITPGLESTYEQYF. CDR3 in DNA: TGTGCCATCACCCCAGGACTAGAAAGTACCTACGAGCAGTACTTC.

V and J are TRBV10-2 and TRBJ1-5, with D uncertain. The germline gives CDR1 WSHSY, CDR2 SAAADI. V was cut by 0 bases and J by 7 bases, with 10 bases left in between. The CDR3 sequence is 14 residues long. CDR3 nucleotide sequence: TGCGCCAGCAGTGAGTCAGGAACGGAACAGCCCCAGCATTTT. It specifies CASSESGTEQPQHF.

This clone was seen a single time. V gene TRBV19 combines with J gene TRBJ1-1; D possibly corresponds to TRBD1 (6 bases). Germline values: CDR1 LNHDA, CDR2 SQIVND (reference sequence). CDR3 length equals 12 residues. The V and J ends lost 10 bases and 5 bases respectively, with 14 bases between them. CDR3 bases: TGTGCCACCCGAAGAGGGGGTACTGAAGCTTTCTTT. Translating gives CATRRGGTEAFF.

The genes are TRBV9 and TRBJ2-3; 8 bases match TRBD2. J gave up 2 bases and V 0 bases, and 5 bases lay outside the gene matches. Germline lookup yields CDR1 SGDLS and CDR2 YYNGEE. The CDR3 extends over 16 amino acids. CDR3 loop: CASSVGGAGATDTQYF. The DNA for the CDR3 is TGTGCCAGCAGCGTAGGTGGAGCGGGAGCCACAGATACGCAGTATTTT.

The CDR3 protein is CASRPADRTTDTQYF. The CDR3 DNA reads TGTGCCAGCCGCCCTGCGGACAGGACCACAGATACGCAGTATTTT. J is TRBJ2-3 and V is TRBV27, with 7 bases lining up with TRBD1. This CDR3 comprises 15 residues. V was pared by 8 bases and J by 2 bases, with 10 bases of the junction left unmatched. Germline values: CDR1 MNHEY, CDR2 SMNVEV (reference sequence).

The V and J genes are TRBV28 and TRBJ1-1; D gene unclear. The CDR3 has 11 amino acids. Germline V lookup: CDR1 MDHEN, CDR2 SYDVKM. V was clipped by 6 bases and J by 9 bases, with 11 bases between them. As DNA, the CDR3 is TGTGCCAGCAGCAATAGGGTTCAAGCTTTCTTT. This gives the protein CASSNRVQAFF.

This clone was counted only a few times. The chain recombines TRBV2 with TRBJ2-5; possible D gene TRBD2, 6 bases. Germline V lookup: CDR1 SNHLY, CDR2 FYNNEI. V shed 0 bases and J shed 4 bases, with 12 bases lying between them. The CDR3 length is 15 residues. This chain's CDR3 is CASSEARGGGETQYF. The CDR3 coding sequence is TGTGCCAGCAGTGAAGCGCGGGGCGGCGGAGAGACCCAGTACTTC.

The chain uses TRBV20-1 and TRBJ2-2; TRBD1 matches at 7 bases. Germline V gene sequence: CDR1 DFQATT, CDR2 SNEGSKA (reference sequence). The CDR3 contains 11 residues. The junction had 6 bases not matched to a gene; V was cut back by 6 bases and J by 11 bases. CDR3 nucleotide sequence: TGCAGTGCCGCGGACAGGCAAGAGCTGTTTTTT. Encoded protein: CSAADRQELFF.

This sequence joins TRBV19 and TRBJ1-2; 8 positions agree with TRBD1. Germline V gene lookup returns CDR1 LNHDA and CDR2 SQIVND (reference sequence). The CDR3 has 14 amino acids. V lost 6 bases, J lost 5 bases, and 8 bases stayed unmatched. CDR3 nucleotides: TGTGCCAGTAGCCCAACGACAGGGGAATATGGCTACACCTTC. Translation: CASSPTTGEYGYTF.

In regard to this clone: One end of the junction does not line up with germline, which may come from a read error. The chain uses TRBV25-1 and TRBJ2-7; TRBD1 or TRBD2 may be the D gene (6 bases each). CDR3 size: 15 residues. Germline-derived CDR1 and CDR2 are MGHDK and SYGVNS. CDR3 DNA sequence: TGTGCCGGCAGGCCCACGGGGGCCCAGTTCTACGAGCAGTACTTC. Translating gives CAGRPTGAQFYEQYF.

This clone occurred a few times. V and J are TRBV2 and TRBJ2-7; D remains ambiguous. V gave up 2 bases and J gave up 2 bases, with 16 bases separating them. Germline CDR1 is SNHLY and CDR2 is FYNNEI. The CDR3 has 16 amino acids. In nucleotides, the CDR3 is TGTGCCAGCAGTGAACGAGTTTTGGGTGGGGCCTACGAGCAGTACTTC. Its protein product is CASSERVLGGAYEQYF.

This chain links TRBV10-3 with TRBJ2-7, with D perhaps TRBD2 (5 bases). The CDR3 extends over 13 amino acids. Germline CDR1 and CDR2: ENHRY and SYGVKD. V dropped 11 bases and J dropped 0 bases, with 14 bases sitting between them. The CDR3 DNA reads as TGTGCCGCCTCGGTAGGGAGCTCCTACGAGCAGTACTTC. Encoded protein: CAASVGSSYEQYF.

The CDR3 loop reads CASSQEIWGAGNTIYF. CDR3 nucleotide sequence: TGCGCCAGCAGCCAGGAAATCTGGGGGGCTGGAAACACCATATATTTT. J is TRBJ1-3 and V is TRBV4-3; TRBD1 might be the D (5 bases). In germline, CDR1 is LGHNA, CDR2 YSLEER. Trimming took 3 bases from V and 2 from J, leaving 14 bases between them. This CDR3 has 16 residues.

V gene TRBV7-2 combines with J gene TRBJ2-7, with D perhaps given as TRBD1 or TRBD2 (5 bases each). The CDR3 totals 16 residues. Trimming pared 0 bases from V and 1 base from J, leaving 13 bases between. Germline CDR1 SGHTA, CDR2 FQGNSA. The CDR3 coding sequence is TGTGCCAGCAGCTTAGCGGGGCGCGGACTGTCCTACGAGCAGTACTTC. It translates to CASSLAGRGLSYEQYF.

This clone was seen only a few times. The CDR3 sequence is CATRDGQGAMNTEAFF. The CDR3 DNA follows: TGTGCCACCAGGGATGGACAGGGGGCAATGAACACTGAAGCTTTCTTT. V is TRBV24-1 and J is TRBJ1-1; TRBD1 matches 11 bases. The germline CDR1 and CDR2 sequences are KGHDR and SFDVKD. Germline trimming cut 7 bases from V and 0 bases from J; bases unmatched to any gene: 6. There are 16 residues in the CDR3.

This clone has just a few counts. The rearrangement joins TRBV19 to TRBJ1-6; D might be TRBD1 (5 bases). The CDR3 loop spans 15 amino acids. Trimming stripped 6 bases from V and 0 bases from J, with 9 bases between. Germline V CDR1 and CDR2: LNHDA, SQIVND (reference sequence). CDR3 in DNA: TGTGCCAGTAGGGGGGACGGCTCCTATAATTCACCCCTCCACTTT. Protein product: CASRGDGSYNSPLHF.

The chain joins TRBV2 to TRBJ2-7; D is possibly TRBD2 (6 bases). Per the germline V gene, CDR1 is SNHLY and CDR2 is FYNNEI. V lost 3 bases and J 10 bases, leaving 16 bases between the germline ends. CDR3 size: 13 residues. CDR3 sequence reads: CASSDSHRDSQYF. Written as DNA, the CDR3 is TGTGCCAGCAGTGACTCACACCGGGACTCCCAGTACTTC.

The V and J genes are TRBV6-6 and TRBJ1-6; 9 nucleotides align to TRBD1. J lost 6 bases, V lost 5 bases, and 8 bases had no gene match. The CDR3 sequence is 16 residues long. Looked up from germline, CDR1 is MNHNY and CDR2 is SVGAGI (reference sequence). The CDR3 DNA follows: TGTGCCAGCAGTCCGACAGGGGGTGGAGGTAATTCACCCCTCCACTTT. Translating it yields CASSPTGGGGNSPLHF.

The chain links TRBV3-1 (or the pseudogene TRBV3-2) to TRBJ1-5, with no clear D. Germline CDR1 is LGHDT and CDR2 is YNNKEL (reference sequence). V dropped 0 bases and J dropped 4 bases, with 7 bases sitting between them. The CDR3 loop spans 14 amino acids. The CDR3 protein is CASSQDDPNQPQHF. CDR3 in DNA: TGTGCCAGCAGCCAAGATGACCCAAATCAGCCCCAGCATTTT.

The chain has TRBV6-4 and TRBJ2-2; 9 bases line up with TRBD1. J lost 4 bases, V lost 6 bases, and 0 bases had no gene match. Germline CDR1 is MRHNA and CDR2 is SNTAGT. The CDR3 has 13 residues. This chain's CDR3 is CASRQGATGELFF. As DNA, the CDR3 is TGTGCCAGCAGACAGGGGGCCACCGGGGAGCTGTTTTTT.

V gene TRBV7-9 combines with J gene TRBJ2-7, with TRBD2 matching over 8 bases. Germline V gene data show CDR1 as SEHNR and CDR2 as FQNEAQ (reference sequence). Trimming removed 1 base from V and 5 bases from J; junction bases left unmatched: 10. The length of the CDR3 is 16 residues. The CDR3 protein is CASSLDLAGARDEQYF. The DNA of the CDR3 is TGTGCCAGCAGCTTAGACCTAGCGGGTGCGCGTGACGAGCAGTACTTC.

CDR3 amino acids: CASRKLHRDDEQFF. The CDR3 region has the DNA TGTGCCAGCAGAAAGTTACACAGGGACGATGAGCAGTTCTTC. The chain joins TRBV25-1 to TRBJ2-1; a weak D match, TRBD1 (6 bases). The V end lost 6 bases, the J end lost 8 bases, and 17 bases lay between the germline ends. CDR1 is MGHDK and CDR2 is SYGVNS in the germline V gene. CDR3 size: 14 residues.

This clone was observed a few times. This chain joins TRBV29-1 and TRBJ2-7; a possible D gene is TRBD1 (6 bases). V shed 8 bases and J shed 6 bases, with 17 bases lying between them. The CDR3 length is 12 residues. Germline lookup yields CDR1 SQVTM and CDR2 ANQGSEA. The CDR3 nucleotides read TGCAGCTTCGGACAGACTCTTAGCGAGCAGTACTTC. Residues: CSFGQTLSEQYF.

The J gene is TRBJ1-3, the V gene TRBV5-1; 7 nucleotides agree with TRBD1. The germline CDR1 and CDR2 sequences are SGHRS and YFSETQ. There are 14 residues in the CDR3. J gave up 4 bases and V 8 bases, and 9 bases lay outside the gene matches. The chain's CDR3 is CASREGGLGNTIYF. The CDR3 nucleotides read TGCGCCAGTAGAGAAGGGGGCCTCGGAAACACCATATATTTT.

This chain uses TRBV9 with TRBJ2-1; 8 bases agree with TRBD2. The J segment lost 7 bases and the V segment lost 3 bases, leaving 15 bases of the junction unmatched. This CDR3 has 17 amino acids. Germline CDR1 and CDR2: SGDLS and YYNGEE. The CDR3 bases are TGTGCCAGCAGCGCCGCCCCCGGCGGGAGGTACCTAAATGAGCAGTTCTTC. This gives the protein CASSAAPGGRYLNEQFF.

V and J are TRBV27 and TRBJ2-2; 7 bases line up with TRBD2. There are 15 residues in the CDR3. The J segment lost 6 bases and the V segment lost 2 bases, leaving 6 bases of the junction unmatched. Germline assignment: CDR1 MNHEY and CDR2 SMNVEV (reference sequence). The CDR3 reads CASSLGGRVAGELFF. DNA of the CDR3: TGTGCCAGCAGTTTAGGTGGGAGGGTTGCCGGGGAGCTGTTTTTT.

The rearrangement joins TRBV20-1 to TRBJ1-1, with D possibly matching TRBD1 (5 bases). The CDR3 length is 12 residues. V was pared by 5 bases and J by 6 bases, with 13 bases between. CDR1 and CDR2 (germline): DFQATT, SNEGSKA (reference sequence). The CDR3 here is CSAGEGKPEAFF. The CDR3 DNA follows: TGCAGTGCTGGTGAGGGGAAGCCTGAAGCTTTCTTT.

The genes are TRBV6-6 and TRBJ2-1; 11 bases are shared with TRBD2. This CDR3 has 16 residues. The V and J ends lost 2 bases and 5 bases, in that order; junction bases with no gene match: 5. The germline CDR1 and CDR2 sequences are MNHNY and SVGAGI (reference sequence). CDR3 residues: CASSYQLAGENNEQFF. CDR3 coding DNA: TGTGCCAGCAGTTACCAACTAGCGGGAGAGAACAATGAGCAGTTCTTC.

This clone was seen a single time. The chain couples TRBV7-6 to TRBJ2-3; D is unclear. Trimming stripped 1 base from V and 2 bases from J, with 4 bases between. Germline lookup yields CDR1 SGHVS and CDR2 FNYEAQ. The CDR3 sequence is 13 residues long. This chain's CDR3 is CASSLGATDTQYF. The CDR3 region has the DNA TGTGCCAGCAGCTTAGGCGCCACAGATACGCAGTATTTT.